Only one count was recorded for the clone carrying this T cell receptor (beta chain). Isolation of naive CD8 T cells was achieved by sorting on a CD8+CD4-CCR7+CD45RA+ phenotype. TCRdb fed the PCR reads into MiXCR, producing one record per CDR3 protein. The data show some 91,000 distinct CDR3 sequences, with approximately 25% seen just once and 0.94% held by the top ten. Germline V gene sequence: CDR1 MNHEY, CDR2 SMNVEV (reference sequence). CDR3 length: 15 amino acids. The J segment lost 4 bases and the V segment lost 5 bases, leaving 9 bases of the junction unmatched. This sample is part of a study of molecular identifiers for immune sequencing clone quantification. Turning to the study itself: Within a replicate experiment, RNA obtained from either approximately 20,000 or 98,000 naive CD8 cells was divided into five aliquots, and four of those aliquots were then sequenced.

This chain uses TRBV27 with TRBJ2-3, with TRBD2 matching 7 bases. The sample was naive CD8+ T cells from blood, with Jurkat cell RNA spiked in. Documented subset: FACS-sorted CD8+CD4-CCR7+CD45RA+ naive T cells. This sequence originates from a human donor in good health. Some libraries in this study had Jurkat cell RNA spiked in. The CDR3 region is CASSLWRGSSDTQYF. CDR3 nucleotides: TGTGCCAGCAGTCTATGGCGCGGGAGTTCAGATACGCAGTATTTT.